The sequence of this TCR beta chain was determined in a study of control samples from healthy donors and cancer patients. The germline V and J ends were trimmed by 1 base and 7 bases, with 5 bases remaining between them. Germline-derived CDR1 and CDR2 are LGHDT and YNNKEL (reference sequence). The CDR3 sequence is 13 residues long. Using immunoSEQ multiplex PCR, the repertoire was profiled, and TCRdb retains in-frame clones only, with some absent. The table includes roughly 140,000 clones, around 90% detected once. J is TRBJ1-6 and V is TRBV3-1 (or the pseudogene TRBV3-2); D gene uncertain. The sequence was collected from a man aged 25 to 40 in good health. The specimen sequenced was blood. The CDR3 region is CASSQVVNSPLHF. DNA of the CDR3: TGTGCCAGCAGCCAAGTGGTGAATTCACCCCTCCACTTT.